The TCR beta chain under discussion was sequenced for a study of identical twins. TCRdb fed the 5' RACE reads into MiXCR, producing one record per CDR3 protein. Altogether about 340,000 distinct CDR3 sequences are present, around 12% being singletons, with the ten largest covering around 7.8%. V was shortened by 4 bases and J by 9 bases, with 16 bases between the two germline ends. CDR1 KGHSY and CDR2 FQNENV come from the germline V gene. The CDR3 runs to 15 residues. This sample was also put to use in a study of yellow fever vaccine responses in identical twins.

J is TRBJ1-6 and V is TRBV16, with a weak D call TRBD1 (5 bases). The receptor was isolated from a woman under 30 in good health. Sequenced sample: CD8+ T cells sorted from blood. CDR3 loop: CASSLSDSPSSPLHF. The CDR3 DNA reads as TGTGCCAGCAGCCTATCAGACAGCCCCAGTTCACCCCTCCACTTT.